These 15 T cell receptor beta chains share one sample of origin, sequenced in a study of graft-versus-host responses after intestinal transplantation. Clones were read by immunoSEQ multiplex PCR, and TCRdb kept only the in-frame ones, dropping some. The repertoire holds 96,000 or so clones, with 80% to 95% as singletons. The antigens these receptors bind are not known. The sample consisted of unstimulated CD4+ T cells sorted from spleen or lymph node cells, taken before intestinal transplant. These receptors originate from a human donor who received an intestinal transplant.

V is TRBV5-4 and J is TRBJ1-4; possibly TRBD1 for D (5 bases). Per the germline V gene, CDR1 is SGHNT and CDR2 is YYREEE (reference sequence). The V end was cut by 4 bases, the J end by 7 bases, with 17 bases between. The CDR3 contains 15 residues. The CDR3 DNA reads as TGTGCCAGCAGCCCCGGCGGGGGAATCTTTGAAAAACTGTTTTTT. Its protein product is CASSPGGGIFEKLFF.

The chain has TRBV7-2 and TRBJ1-3; 9 nucleotides align to TRBD1. CDR1 is SGHTA and CDR2 is FQGNSA in the germline V gene. V trimming: 5 bases; J trimming: 0 bases; junction bases outside the gene matches: 5. The CDR3 has 16 amino acids. The CDR3 bases are TGTGCCAGCAGCACCGGGACAGGGCGCTCTGGAAACACCATATATTTT. Translation: CASSTGTGRSGNTIYF.

The J gene is TRBJ1-3, the V gene TRBV30; 9 bases match TRBD1. V was pared by 7 bases and J by 6 bases, with 7 bases of the junction left unmatched. Germline V gene sequence: CDR1 GTSNPN, CDR2 SVGIG (reference sequence). The CDR3 runs to 13 residues. This chain's CDR3 is CASDRGFANTIYF. The CDR3 DNA is TGTGCCTCCGACAGGGGGTTTGCAAACACCATATATTTT.

The rearrangement uses TRBV6-1 and TRBJ1-1; no clear D gene. Looked up from germline, CDR1 is MNHNS and CDR2 is SASEGT. The CDR3 is made up of 13 amino acids. Trimming shortened V by 2 bases and J by 0 bases, and 4 bases separated the two germline ends. CDR3 protein: CASSEQLNTEAFF. CDR3 nucleotide sequence: TGTGCCAGCAGTGAACAGTTGAACACTGAAGCTTTCTTT.

The rearrangement uses TRBV9 and TRBJ2-7; possibly TRBD1 for D (5 bases). The germline gives CDR1 SGDLS, CDR2 YYNGEE. This CDR3 region has 13 residues. Between the trimmed V and J ends, which lost 7 bases and 2 bases, there was a span of 13 bases. DNA for the CDR3: TGTGCCAGCGGGGCAGGAACGACCTACGAGCAGTACTTC. Translating gives CASGAGTTYEQYF.

This clone was seen just once. V is TRBV11-3 and J is TRBJ1-4; D is undetermined. Trimming took 2 bases from V and 5 from J, leaving 12 bases between them. Per germline, CDR1 SGHNT and CDR2 YENEEA. The CDR3 extends over 15 amino acids. CDR3: CASSLSSGKNEKLFF. The CDR3 nucleotides are TGTGCCAGCAGCTTATCCAGCGGCAAGAATGAAAAACTGTTTTTT.

The rearrangement links TRBV5-1 to TRBJ2-2; weak D call: TRBD1 (5 bases). The CDR3 totals 16 residues. CDR1 SGHRS and CDR2 YFSETQ come from the germline V gene. V gave up 8 bases and J gave up 7 bases, with 24 bases separating them. The CDR3 spells CASRDQGQGTGGELFF. The CDR3 region has the DNA TGCGCCAGTCGAGACCAAGGGCAGGGTACGGGCGGGGAGCTGTTTTTT.

This clone was seen a single time. The chain employs TRBV6-5 and TRBJ1-2; D might be TRBD1 (6 bases). Trimming took off 5 bases at V and 5 bases at J, with 9 bases between the two ends. Germline loops: CDR1 MNHEY, CDR2 SVGAGI. The CDR3 is 12 amino acids. CDR3: CASSATGYGYTF. CDR3 bases: TGTGCCAGCAGTGCCACAGGGTATGGCTACACCTTC.

The chain joins TRBV2 to TRBJ1-2, with 8 positions matching TRBD1. The V segment lost 4 bases and the J segment 3 bases; nucleotides outside the gene matches: 7. This CDR3 has 15 residues. Germline CDR1 is SNHLY and CDR2 is FYNNEI. The chain's CDR3 is CASSVSAGGDYGYTF. CDR3 DNA: TGTGCCAGCAGTGTCTCGGCAGGGGGCGACTATGGCTACACCTTC.

V is TRBV10-1 and J is TRBJ2-3, with D perhaps TRBD1 (6 bases). V lost 4 bases and J lost 1, with 9 bases in between. Germline CDR1 and CDR2: WNHNN and SYGVQD (reference sequence). There are 14 residues in the CDR3. CDR3 coding DNA: TGCGCCAGCAGTGCGACAGGCCGCACAGATACGCAGTATTTT. Its translation is CASSATGRTDTQYF.

The chain couples TRBV13 to TRBJ2-7, with a possible D match to TRBD2 (5 bases). Germline V gene lookup returns CDR1 PRHDT and CDR2 FYEKMQ (reference sequence). V was cut by 5 bases and J by 4 bases, with 21 bases left in between. The CDR3 extends over 16 amino acids. The CDR3 DNA is TGTGCCAGCAGCCCACCTGGGCGACGGGGAAATTACGAGCAGTACTTC. Protein: CASSPPGRRGNYEQYF.

The chain is built from TRBV27 and TRBJ1-4; D is uncertain. CDR3 length: 13 residues. The V gene's germline CDR1 is MNHEY and CDR2 SMNVEV (reference sequence). Trimming removed 5 bases at V and 4 bases at J, with 8 bases between. The CDR3 DNA sequence: TGTGCCAGCAGTCCACCGGGTAATGAAAAACTGTTTTTT. Its protein is CASSPPGNEKLFF.

The rearrangement uses TRBV19 and TRBJ2-4; a possible D gene is TRBD2 (5 bases). This CDR3 is 16 amino acids long. Per germline, CDR1 LNHDA and CDR2 SQIVND (reference sequence). V was shortened by 3 bases and J by 0 bases, with 12 bases between the two germline ends. The CDR3: CASSMLSAGAKNIQYF. The CDR3, as DNA: TGTGCCAGTAGTATGCTTTCGGCGGGAGCCAAAAACATTCAGTACTTC.

The V gene is TRBV28, the J gene TRBJ2-6; a possible D gene is TRBD1 (6 bases). The CDR3 extends over 15 amino acids. V was cut by 8 bases and J by 4 bases, with 15 bases left in between. Per germline, CDR1 MDHEN and CDR2 SYDVKM. The CDR3 DNA is TGTGCCAGCTGTACACAGGGATCCGGGGCCAACGTCCTGACTTTC. It encodes CASCTQGSGANVLTF.

V gene TRBV6-1 combines with J gene TRBJ1-6; D is unresolved. The length of the CDR3 is 15 residues. V shed 6 bases and J shed 5 bases, with 14 bases lying between them. Germline V lookup: CDR1 MNHNS, CDR2 SASEGT. The chain's CDR3 is CASRYGRGHNSPLHF. The CDR3 DNA reads TGTGCCAGCAGGTATGGACGGGGTCATAATTCACCCCTCCACTTT.